This T cell receptor beta chain was recovered during a study of blood T cell repertoires in COVID-19. On the study more broadly: The samples span acute and convalescent COVID-19 from the United States, Italy and Spain. T cells, B-cell-depleted T cells, or PBMCs provided the cDNA or gDNA that served as material.

The sample holds one count of this clone. CDR1 SQVTM and CDR2 ANQGSEA come from the germline V gene. The V segment lost 7 bases and the J segment 4 bases; nucleotides outside the gene matches: 6. This CDR3 is 13 amino acids long. Authors' analysis steps: Cell counts per sample came from amplifying reference gene primers. TCRdb's copy holds only in-frame clones and misses some; the assay was immunoSEQ multiplex PCR. The V and J calls and the clone size are those of that table, but D and trimming were determined from the DNA. The data show approximately 250,000 clones, with approximately 86% seen just once and about an eighth held by the top ten.

The rearrangement joins TRBV29-1 to TRBJ1-3, with TRBD1 matching 8 bases. The sample comprised peripheral blood. The TCR sequence derives from a woman in her seventies with COVID-19, enrolled during active disease. The DNA of the CDR3 is TGCAGCGCCGCAGGGGGCCGGGGAAACACCATATATTTT. Its protein is CSAAGGRGNTIYF. Based on the CDR3 plus reference TRBV29-1 and TRBJ1-3, the full variable domain is SAVISQKPSRDICQRGTSLTIQCQVDSQVTMMFWYRQQPGQSLTLIATANQGSEATYESGFVIDKFPISRPNLTFSTLTVSNMSPEDSSIYLCSAAGGRGNTIYFGEGSWLTVV.